The clone carrying this T cell receptor (beta chain) has a handful of counts. This sample is part of a study of regulatory T cells in long-lasting Graves disease. Sample time point: persistent/refractory GD, antithyroid drugs over 5 years with positive TRAb. From RNA extracted from PBMCs, the TCR library was made. Tubes containing EDTA received approximately 9 milliliters of drawn peripheral blood. HTBI primers from iRepertoire and Arm-PCR of CDR3 regions yielded the TCR beta libraries. In the study's own analysis: Sequenced samples collectively carried around 60 TRBV and 15 or so TRBJ segments. TCRdb analysed the multiplex PCR reads with MiXCR anew, one entry per CDR3 protein. V and J calls and clone size were set by TCRdb, not the authors. In the table there are 600,000 to 800,000 distinct CDR3 sequences, approximately 29% of which are singletons. The specimen was peripheral blood mononuclear cells (PBMCs), collected when the disease was refractory, from a patient treated with antithyroid drugs. The sequence was obtained from a female donor with Graves disease.

This CDR3 is CASSYPEHQPQHF. For the CDR3, the DNA is TGTGCCAGCAGTTACCCAGAGCATCAGCCCCAGCATTTT. The chain joins TRBV6-2 or TRBV6-3 to TRBJ1-5; D is unresolved. The CDR3 loop spans 13 amino acids. CDR1 and CDR2 (germline): MNHEY, SVGEGT. V gave up 2 bases and J gave up 5 bases, with 7 bases separating them.